This entry is about one TCR beta chain. As yet, its antigen is unknown. CDR1 and CDR2 from the germline V gene are SNHLY and FYNNEI. This CDR3 contains 12 residues. Trimming pared 9 bases from V and 3 bases from J, leaving 11 bases between. The record originates from a study of PD-1 blockade in classical Hodgkin lymphoma. This sample's time point: cycle 4 day 1 (C4D1), after five to seven weeks of nivolumab. Every patient was affected by relapse after autologous stem cell transplantation, while exposure to brentuximab vedotin was not uniform. General study findings and limits: Relative to healthy donors, newly diagnosed patients reportedly had lower baseline TCR diversity, which was reported as lower still in relapsed/refractory patients.

Only in-frame clones appear in the TCRdb table, and some are missing; sequencing was by immunoSEQ multiplex PCR. The sample includes 99,000 or so clones, around 90% of them seen just once. Sequencing was performed on peripheral blood mononuclear cells (PBMCs), taken before the fourth cycle of nivolumab. This TCR derives from a human donor with classical Hodgkin lymphoma. The chain combines TRBV2 with TRBJ1-1; D unclear. The DNA of the CDR3 is TGTGCCAGTAACGACGGTTACACTGAAGCTTTCTTT. It yields the protein CASNDGYTEAFF.